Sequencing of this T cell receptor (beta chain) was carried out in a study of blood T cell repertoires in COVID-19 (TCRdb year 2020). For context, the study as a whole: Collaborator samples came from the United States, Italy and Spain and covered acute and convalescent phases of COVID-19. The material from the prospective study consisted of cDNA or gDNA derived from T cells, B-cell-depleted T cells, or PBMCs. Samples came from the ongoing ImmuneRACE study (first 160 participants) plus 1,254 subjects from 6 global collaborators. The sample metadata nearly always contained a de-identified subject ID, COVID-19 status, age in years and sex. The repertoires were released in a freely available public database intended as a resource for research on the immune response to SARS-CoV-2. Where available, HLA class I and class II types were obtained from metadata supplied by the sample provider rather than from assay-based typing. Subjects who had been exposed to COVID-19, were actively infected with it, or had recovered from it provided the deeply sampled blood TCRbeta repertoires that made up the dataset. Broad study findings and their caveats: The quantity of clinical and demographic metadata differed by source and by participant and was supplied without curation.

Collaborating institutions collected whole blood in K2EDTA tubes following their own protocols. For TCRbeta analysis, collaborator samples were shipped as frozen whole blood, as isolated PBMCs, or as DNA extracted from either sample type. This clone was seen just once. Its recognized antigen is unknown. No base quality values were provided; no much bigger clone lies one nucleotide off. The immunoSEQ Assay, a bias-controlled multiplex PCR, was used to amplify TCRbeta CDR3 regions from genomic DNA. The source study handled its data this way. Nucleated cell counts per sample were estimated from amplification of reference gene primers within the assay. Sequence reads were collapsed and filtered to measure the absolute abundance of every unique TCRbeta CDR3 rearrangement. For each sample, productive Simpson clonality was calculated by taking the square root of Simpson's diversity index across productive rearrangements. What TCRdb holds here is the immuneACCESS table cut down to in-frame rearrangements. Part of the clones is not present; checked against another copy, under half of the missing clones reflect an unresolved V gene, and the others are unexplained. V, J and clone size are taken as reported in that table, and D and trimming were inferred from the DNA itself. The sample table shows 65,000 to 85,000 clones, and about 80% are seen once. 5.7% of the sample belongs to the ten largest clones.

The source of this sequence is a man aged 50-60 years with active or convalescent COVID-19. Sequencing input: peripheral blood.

The encoded CDR3 is CASRPGGYQPQHF. In nucleotide form, the sequence is TGTGCCAGCCGTCCGGGGGGCTATCAGCCCCAGCATTTT. The chain uses TRBV27 and TRBJ1-5; the D gene is perhaps TRBD1, from 6 matching bases. CDR1 and CDR2 are drawn from the germline V gene (reference sequence): MNHEY, SMNVEV. Counted from cysteine to phenylalanine, this CDR3 has 13 amino acids. The CDR3 DNA has 39 bases and is translated from base 1. V was cut back by 8 bases and J by 5 bases, leaving a gap of 13 bases between them.